Sequencing of this T cell receptor beta chain was carried out in a study of early T cells in non-severe SARS-CoV-2 infection (dated by TCRdb to the early 2020s). Regarding the research as a whole: Bulk RNA from unsorted whole blood was used for TCR sequencing, so alpha and beta chains could not be paired. Paper-wide results and their limitations: Matching against VDJdb was skewed toward anti-spike CD8 responses, likely underestimated virus-specific expansions, and missed private and CD4 specificities.

The library was obtained by 5' RACE. For sequencing, a NextSeq 500 was employed. The TCR library protocol attached unique molecular identifiers to individual cDNA molecules to correct for sequencing error and PCR bias. TCR alpha and beta chains were both sequenced, and the abundances of alpha and beta sequences in each sample were closely correlated with each other. The original methods were these. Decombinator V4 was used to annotate TCR sequences for V gene, J gene and CDR3. TCRs were defined as expanded if a significant change between any two time points was detected under a Poisson model with p below 0.0001. TCR abundances were normalised to the total number of TCRs sequenced per sample and expressed as counts per million. MAIT TCRs were defined by TRAV1-2 paired with TRAJ12, TRAJ20 or TRAJ33, and iNKT TCRs by TRAV10 paired with TRAJ18. VDJdb, accessed 1 November 2021, was searched for CMV, EBV and SARS-CoV-2 annotated TCRs, with TCRs annotated for multiple antigens excluded. TCRdb applied fastp at Q25 and MiXCR to the public reads, then kept only in-frame beta chains. A single entry per CDR3 protein holds the most common genes and DNA from its merged rows. The V and J calls and clone size come from TCRdb's table, not from the authors' own analysis. The table for this sample lists some 30,000 distinct CDR3 sequences; approximately 7% of them were counted only once. Clones ranked in the top ten supply roughly 35% of the sample.

This clonotype was counted ten times or more. What this receptor recognizes is not known. No base quality values were provided; no much bigger clone lies one nucleotide off. The study was a case-control design nested within a healthcare worker cohort in London, UK, with weekly nasopharyngeal swab PCR tests and blood sampling. Healthcare workers were recruited during the week of the UK lockdown, between 23 and 31 March 2020, and followed weekly for up to roughly 16 weeks. There are 13 amino acids in the CDR3, from cysteine to phenylalanine inclusive. The only DNA kept is the CDR3, 39 bases in frame from the first base. A distance of 10 bases separates the germline ends of V and J, which lose 4 bases and 5 bases respectively. Sequences SGHTA (CDR1) and FQGTGA (CDR2) are obtained from the germline V gene.

The sequence derives from an adult who was a healthcare worker with PCR-confirmed SARS-CoV-2 infection or an uninfected control (not recorded which). The specimen was whole blood. The rearranged segments are TRBV7-3 and TRBJ2-3; TRBD2 is a possible D gene, resting on 6 matching bases. The DNA is TGTGCCAGCAGCTCTAGCGCTCTAGATACGCAGTATTTT. The resulting protein is CASSSSALDTQYF.